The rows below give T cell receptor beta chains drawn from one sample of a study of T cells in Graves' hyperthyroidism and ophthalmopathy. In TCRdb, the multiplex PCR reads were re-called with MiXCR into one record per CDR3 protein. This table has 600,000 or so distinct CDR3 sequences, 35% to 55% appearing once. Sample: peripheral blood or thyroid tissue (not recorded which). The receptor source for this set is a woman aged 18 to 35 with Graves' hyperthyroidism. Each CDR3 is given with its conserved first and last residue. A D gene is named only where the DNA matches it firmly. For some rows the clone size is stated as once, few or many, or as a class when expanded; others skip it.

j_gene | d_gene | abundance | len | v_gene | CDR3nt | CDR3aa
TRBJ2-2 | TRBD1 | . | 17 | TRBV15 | TGTGCCACCAGCATCCTGGTGGGACAGGAAGCCACCGGGGAGCTGTTTTTT | CATSILVGQEATGELFF
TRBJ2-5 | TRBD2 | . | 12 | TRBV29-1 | TGCAGCGTTTCAGGCGGGAGAGAGACCCAGTACTTC | CSVSGGRETQYF
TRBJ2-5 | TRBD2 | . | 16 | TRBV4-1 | TGCGCCAGCAGCCAAGTTCTAGCGGGAGCGCAAGAGACCCAGTACTTC | CASSQVLAGAQETQYF
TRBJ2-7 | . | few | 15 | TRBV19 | TGTGCCAGTAGTTCCTTTGGGGGTGACTCCTACGAGCAGTACTTC | CASSSFGGDSYEQYF
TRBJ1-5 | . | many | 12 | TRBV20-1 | TGCAGTGCCAACCACGCCAATCAGCCCCAGCATTTT | CSANHANQPQHF
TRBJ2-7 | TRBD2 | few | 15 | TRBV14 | TGTGCCAGCAGCGTCCGACTAGCGGGTGCCTCCGAGCAGTACTTC | CASSVRLAGASEQYF
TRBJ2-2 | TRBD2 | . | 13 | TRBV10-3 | TGTGCCATCAGTGCAGCGGGAGTCGGGGAGCTGTTTTTT | CAISAAGVGELFF
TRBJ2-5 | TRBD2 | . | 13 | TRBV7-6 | TGTGCCAGCAGCATCACCCGGGGGGTGACCCAGTACTTC | CASSITRGVTQYF
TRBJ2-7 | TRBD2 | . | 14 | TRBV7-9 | TGTACCAGCAAGCCGGGACTAGCGGGAGACGAGCAGTACTTC | CTSKPGLAGDEQYF
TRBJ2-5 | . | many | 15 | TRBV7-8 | TGTGCCAGCAGCGGCTCAAGCGGTGGGAGCGAGACCCAGTACTTC | CASSGSSGGSETQYF
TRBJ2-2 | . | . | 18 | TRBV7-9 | TGTGCCAGCAGCTCCCAACGACCCTCGACTTGGAACACCGGGGAGCTGTTTTTT | CASSSQRPSTWNTGELFF
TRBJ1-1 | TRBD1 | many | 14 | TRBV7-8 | TGTGCCAGCAGCTTAGGGACAGGGGACACTGAAGCTTTCTTT | CASSLGTGDTEAFF
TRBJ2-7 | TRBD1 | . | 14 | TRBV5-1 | TGCGCCACCTCGACAGGGGGCTTTGGCTACGAGCAGTACTTC | CATSTGGFGYEQYF
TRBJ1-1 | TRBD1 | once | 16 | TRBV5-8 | TGTGCCAGCAGCTTGGTAGGGACAGCGTCGAACACTGAAGCTTTCTTT | CASSLVGTASNTEAFF
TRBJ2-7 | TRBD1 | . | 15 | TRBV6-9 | TGTGCCAGCAGTTTAGGAGGGACAGGGATCCACGAGCAGTACTTC | CASSLGGTGIHEQYF
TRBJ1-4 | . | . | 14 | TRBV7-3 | TGTGCCAGCAGTTTATTGGGCGTTAATGAAAAACTGTTTTTT | CASSLLGVNEKLFF
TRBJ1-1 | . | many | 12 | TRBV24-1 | TGTGCCACCAGATCGACAGGAGCTGAAGCTTTCTTT | CATRSTGAEAFF
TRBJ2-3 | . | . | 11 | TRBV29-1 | TGCAGCGTTGAGACAGACTATACGCAGTATTTT | CSVETDYTQYF
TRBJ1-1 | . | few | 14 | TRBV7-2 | TGTGCCAGCAGCTCCAGGGGTATGAACACTGAAGCTTTCTTT | CASSSRGMNTEAFF
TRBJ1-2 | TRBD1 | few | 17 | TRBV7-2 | TGTGCCAGCAGTGGACTCCTACCGGGACAGGGGCTCTATGGCTACACCTTC | CASSGLLPGQGLYGYTF
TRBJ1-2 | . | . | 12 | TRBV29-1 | TGCAGCGTTGAAGCTGTCGGAGGGGGCTACACCTTC | CSVEAVGGGYTF
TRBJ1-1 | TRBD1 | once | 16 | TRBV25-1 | TGTGCCAGCAGTCTCGACAGGGTATCGACGGGTACTGAAGCTTTCTTT | CASSLDRVSTGTEAFF
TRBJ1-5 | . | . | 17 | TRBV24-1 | TGTGCCACCAGTAATCCGGACGGACCTTATAGCAATCAGCCCCAGCATTTT | CATSNPDGPYSNQPQHF
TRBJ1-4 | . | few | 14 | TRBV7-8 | TGTGCCAGCCGCACAGTGGCGGCAGATGAAAAACTGTTTTTT | CASRTVAADEKLFF
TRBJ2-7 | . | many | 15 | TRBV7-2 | TGTGCCAGCAGCTTAGTCTTGTGGAGGGAGTACGAGCAGTACTTC | CASSLVLWREYEQYF
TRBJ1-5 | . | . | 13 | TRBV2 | TGTGCCAGCAGGGCGAACGTCAATTCACCCCAGCATTTT | CASRANVNSPQHF